These T cell receptor beta chains were read from a single sample in a study of cytomegalovirus exposure and HLA in healthy donors. The repertoire was sequenced with immunoSEQ multiplex PCR; TCRdb's copy has only in-frame clones and lacks some. The table lists more than 140,000 clones, under 70% of them singletons. What was sequenced was PBMCs. The receptors stem from a woman in her twenties or thirties in good health and CMV-seropositive. Both conserved end residues are part of each CDR3. Fields, in order: J gene, clone size, D gene, V gene, CDR3 DNA, CDR3 protein. A D gene is named only where the DNA matches it firmly. Part of the rows lack a size; the others show once, few, many or a class for expanded clones.

j_gene: TRBJ2-7; abundance: -; d_gene: TRBD1; v_gene: TRBV5-1; CDR3nt: TGCGCCAGCAGCTTAAGACAGGGGGCGGTTTGGGAGCAGTACTTC; CDR3aa: CASSLRQGAVWEQYF
j_gene: TRBJ2-3; abundance: -; d_gene: TRBD2; v_gene: TRBV19; CDR3nt: TGTGCCAGTAGTAGTACATTAGCGGGGAACACAGATACGCAGTATTTT; CDR3aa: CASSSTLAGNTDTQYF
j_gene: TRBJ2-7; abundance: few; d_gene: -; v_gene: TRBV27; CDR3nt: TGTGCCAGCAGTTTAGGAGTCTTCTCCGAGCAGTACTTC; CDR3aa: CASSLGVFSEQYF
j_gene: TRBJ2-7; abundance: -; d_gene: TRBD2; v_gene: TRBV6-5; CDR3nt: TGTGCCAGCACGGGAGGGTACGAGCAGTACTTC; CDR3aa: CASTGGYEQYF
j_gene: TRBJ2-3; abundance: -; d_gene: TRBD2; v_gene: TRBV2; CDR3nt: TGTGCCAGCAGGGCTATAGCGGGGGGCACAGATACGCAGTATTTT; CDR3aa: CASRAIAGGTDTQYF
j_gene: TRBJ2-2; abundance: -; d_gene: TRBD1; v_gene: TRBV2; CDR3nt: TGTGCCAGCAGTAGGGGACAGGGGCCGAACACCGGGGAGCTGTTTTTT; CDR3aa: CASSRGQGPNTGELFF
j_gene: TRBJ2-7; abundance: -; d_gene: TRBD2; v_gene: TRBV5-1; CDR3nt: TGCGCCAGCAGCTTACTAGCGGGGACCTACGAGCAGTACTTC; CDR3aa: CASSLLAGTYEQYF
j_gene: TRBJ1-2; abundance: -; d_gene: -; v_gene: TRBV28; CDR3nt: TGTGCCAGCAAATCCAGGGGCGATGGCTACACCTTC; CDR3aa: CASKSRGDGYTF
j_gene: TRBJ1-2; abundance: -; d_gene: TRBD1; v_gene: TRBV11-3; CDR3nt: TGTGCCGGACGGACAGGGGCGTACTATGGCTACACCTTC; CDR3aa: CAGRTGAYYGYTF
j_gene: TRBJ2-7; abundance: -; d_gene: TRBD1; v_gene: TRBV7-8; CDR3nt: TGTGCCAGCAGCCCCTTCCGGGACAGAAGCTACGAGCAGTACTTC; CDR3aa: CASSPFRDRSYEQYF
j_gene: TRBJ2-7; abundance: -; d_gene: TRBD1; v_gene: TRBV5-1; CDR3nt: TGCGCCAGCAGCTCTAAACAGGGGGTAATTTACGAGCAGTACTTC; CDR3aa: CASSSKQGVIYEQYF
j_gene: TRBJ2-2; abundance: -; d_gene: -; v_gene: TRBV7-7; CDR3nt: TGTGCCAGCAGCGTGGAGGCAAACACCGGGGAGCTGTTTTTT; CDR3aa: CASSVEANTGELFF